The entry that follows covers one T cell receptor (beta chain) sequence. The entry originates in a study of blood T cell repertoires in COVID-19. The CDR3 is 13 amino acids. Germline CDR1 reads MRHNA; CDR2 reads SNTAGT. The trim removed 6 bases at V and 4 bases at J, leaving 5 bases unmatched. The Seattle site enrolled patients during active infection and followed them longitudinally. Repertoires were generated with immunoSEQ multiplex PCR, while TCRdb's copy carries only in-frame clones and drops some. The top ten clones hold 4.5% to 6% of a sample with approximately 120,000 clones, roughly 72% of them seen once.

The specimen sequenced was peripheral blood. The clonotype was recovered from a man older than 75 with COVID-19, enrolled during active disease. The chain combines TRBV6-4 with TRBJ1-2, with 7 bases identical to TRBD1. The CDR3 DNA reads as TGTGCCAGCAGCCAGACAGGGACCTATGGCTACACCTTC. Translating it yields CASSQTGTYGYTF.